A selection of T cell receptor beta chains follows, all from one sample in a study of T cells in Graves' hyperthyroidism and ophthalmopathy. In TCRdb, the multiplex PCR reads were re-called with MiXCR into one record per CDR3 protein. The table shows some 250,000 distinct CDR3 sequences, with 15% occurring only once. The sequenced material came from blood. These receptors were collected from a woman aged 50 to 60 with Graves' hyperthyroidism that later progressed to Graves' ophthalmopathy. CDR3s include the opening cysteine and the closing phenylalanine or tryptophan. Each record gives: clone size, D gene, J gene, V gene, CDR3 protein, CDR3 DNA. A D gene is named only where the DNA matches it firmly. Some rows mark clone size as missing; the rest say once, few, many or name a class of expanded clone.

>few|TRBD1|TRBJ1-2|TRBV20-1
CSAGRQGDWGGYTF
TGCAGTGCTGGGCGACAGGGAGATTGGGGTGGCTACACCTTC
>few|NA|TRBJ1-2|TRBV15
CATSRGGGDYGYTF
TGTGCCACCAGCAGAGGAGGGGGGGACTATGGCTACACCTTC
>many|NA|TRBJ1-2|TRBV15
CATSEGRAYGYTF
TGTGCCACCAGCGAAGGCAGGGCCTATGGCTACACCTTC
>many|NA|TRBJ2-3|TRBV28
CASSLLASQGTDTQYF
TGTGCCAGCAGTTTATTGGCATCCCAGGGGACAGATACGCAGTATTTT
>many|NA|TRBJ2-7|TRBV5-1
CASSLNSGSYEQYF
TGCGCCAGCAGCTTGAATTCAGGGAGCTACGAGCAGTACTTC
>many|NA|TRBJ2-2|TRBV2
CASSGGGVYTGELFF
TGTGCCAGCAGTGGAGGGGGGGTATACACCGGGGAGCTGTTTTTT
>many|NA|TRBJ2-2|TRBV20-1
CSASQGLSTGELFF
TGCAGTGCGAGCCAGGGATTGAGCACCGGGGAGCTGTTTTTT
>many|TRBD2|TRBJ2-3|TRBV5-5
CASSLAGGPSDTQYF
TGTGCCAGCAGCTTAGCGGGAGGGCCATCAGATACGCAGTATTTT
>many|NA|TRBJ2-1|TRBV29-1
CSVDPNYYNEQFF
TGCAGCGTTGATCCGAACTATTACAATGAGCAGTTCTTC
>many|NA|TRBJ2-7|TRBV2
CASNLTPRNSYEQYF
TGTGCCAGCAATTTGACTCCTAGAAACTCCTACGAGCAGTACTTC
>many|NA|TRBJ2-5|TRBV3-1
CASSQERAVQETQYF
TGTGCCAGCAGCCAAGAGAGAGCAGTCCAAGAGACCCAGTACTTC
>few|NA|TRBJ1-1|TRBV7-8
CASSLKWTVLRGEAFF
TGTGCCAGCAGCTTAAAGTGGACAGTCTTACGGGGTGAAGCTTTCTTT
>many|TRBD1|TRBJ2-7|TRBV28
CASYTGVSSEQYF
TGTGCCAGCTACACAGGGGTTTCGAGCGAGCAGTACTTC
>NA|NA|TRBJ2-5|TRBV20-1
CSAKGGATETQYF
TGCAGTGCTAAAGGGGGGGCTACAGAGACCCAGTACTTC
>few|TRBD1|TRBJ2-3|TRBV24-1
CATSRPGGSSDTQYF
TGTGCCACCAGTCGCCCAGGGGGCAGTTCAGATACGCAGTATTTT
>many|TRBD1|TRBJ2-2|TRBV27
CASTTRGWQGEKGGELFF
TGTGCCAGCACCACCCGGGGATGGCAGGGGGAGAAGGGCGGGGAGCTGTTTTTT
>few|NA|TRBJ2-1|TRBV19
CASSIGGGVYNEQFF
TGTGCCAGTAGTATAGGGGGCGGAGTCTACAATGAGCAGTTCTTC
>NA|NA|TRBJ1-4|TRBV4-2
CASSQDPGRGEKLFF
TGTGCCAGCAGCCAAGATCCGGGCAGGGGTGAAAAACTGTTTTTT
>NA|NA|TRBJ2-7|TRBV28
CATLTTGALGGEQYF
TGTGCCACCCTAACCACGGGGGCCTTGGGTGGGGAGCAGTACTTC
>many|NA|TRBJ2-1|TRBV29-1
CSVFPDEQFF
TGCAGCGTTTTCCCGGATGAGCAGTTCTTC
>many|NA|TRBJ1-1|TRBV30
CAWRQSPEVAFF
TGTGCCTGGAGGCAAAGCCCAGAGGTAGCTTTCTTT
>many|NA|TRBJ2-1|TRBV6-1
CAGTGTPTYNEQFF
TGTGCCGGGACCGGGACTCCGACCTACAATGAGCAGTTCTTC